This T cell receptor beta chain originates from a study of shared clonotypes between healthy human individuals. V was cut by 2 bases and J by 2 bases, with 12 bases left in between. Per the germline V gene, CDR1 is SGHRS and CDR2 is YFSETQ. This CDR3 has 15 residues. The assay was immunoSEQ multiplex PCR, and TCRdb's table has in-frame clones only and misses some. The sample lists 2 million to 2.5 million clones; approximately 96% were seen once. The source material was naive CD4+ T cells sorted from blood. The subset is: CD45RA+ positively selected. The clonotype originates from a man aged 18 to 35 in good health. The rearrangement links TRBV5-1 to TRBJ2-3; maybe TRBD1 (6 bases). The CDR3 coding sequence is TGCGCCAGCAGCTTTTTCAGGGGTTCCACAGATACGCAGTATTTT. It is translated as CASSFFRGSTDTQYF.